A single T cell receptor beta chain is shown here with its context. Per the authors' pipeline: Cell counts per sample came from amplifying reference gene primers. Sequencing used immunoSEQ multiplex PCR; TCRdb keeps in-frame clones, though not all of them. V and J calls plus clone size are reproduced from that table; the DNA served to infer D and trimming. The sample has 300,000 to 450,000 clones, around 89% seen once. The sample is drawn from a study of blood T cell repertoires in COVID-19. As for the study in general: Samples representing acute and convalescent COVID-19 were sourced from the United States, Italy and Spain.

Germline lookup yields CDR1 SNHLY and CDR2 FYNNEI. The V end lost 5 bases, the J end lost 1 base, and 8 bases lay between the germline ends. This CDR3 spans 13 amino acids. Self-reported history from a screening survey and questionnaire set each donor's cohort. This rearrangement joins TRBV2 to TRBJ1-1; D is perhaps TRBD1 (5 bases). The origin of this receptor is a woman between 18 and 29 years old who had recovered from COVID-19. Sequenced material: PBMCs or T cells enriched from blood (not recorded which). The CDR3 is CASSWTRNTEAFF. CDR3 sequence (DNA): TGTGCCAGCAGTTGGACAAGGAACACTGAAGCTTTCTTT. The whole variable domain, remainder taken from reference TRBV2 and TRBJ1-1, is EPEVTQTPSHQVTQMGQEVILRCVPISNHLYFYWYRQILGQKVEFLVSFYNNEISEKSEIFDDQFSVERPDGSNFTLKIRSTKLEDSAMYFCASSWTRNTEAFFGQGTRLTVV.